Presented here are 3 T cell receptor beta chains from one specimen sequenced in a study of tissue T cells after allogeneic stem cell transplantation. Profiled with immunoSEQ multiplex PCR; TCRdb holds only in-frame clones, not every one. Here the sample spans around 50,000 clones, 73% being singletons. The material sequenced was sorted cells pooled from one or two spleens. The receptor set was obtained from a pool of C57BL/6 mice in good health.

Notes on this clone: Germline and genes: mouse. The read terminates 1 residue ahead of where the CDR3 ends, so the germline J gene completes it. V usage is TRBV31 and J usage is TRBJ2-2; D assignment may be TRBD1 or TRBD2 (6 bases each). CDR3 size: 15 residues. Germline CDR1 reads GKSSPN; CDR2 reads SITVG. V was clipped by 0 bases and J by 4 bases, with 12 bases between them. Incomplete CDR3 DNA: TGTGCCTGGAGTCTGATGGGGGCGCCCACCGGGCAGCTCTAC. It encodes CAWSLMGAPTGQLY. The CDR3 as a whole reads CAWSLMGAPTGQLYF.

This clone has a single count. All gene names here are mouse names. Coverage ceases 1 residue before the CDR3 finishes, and the germline J gene fills in the end. The genes are TRBV15 and TRBJ2-2; 10 bases fit TRBD2. In germline, CDR1 is SGHND, CDR2 FRSKSL. The CDR3 spans 16 residues. Germline trimming cut 5 bases from V and 3 bases from J; bases unmatched to any gene: 6. CDR3 protein: CASSPWGGADTGQLYF. The sequenced CDR3 bases are TGTGCCAGCAGTCCCTGGGGGGGCGCGGACACCGGGCAGCTCTAC.

This clone has a handful of counts. Gene labels here are mouse ones. The CDR3 is cut off 1 residue early in the read; its end comes from the germline J gene. The same CDR3 also results from other DNA sequences found in this sample. This chain joins TRBV3 and TRBJ2-7; TRBD2 aligns across 10 bases. CDR1 and CDR2 from the germline V gene are SNHLY and FYNGKV (reference sequence). The J segment lost 3 bases and the V segment lost 3 bases, leaving 2 bases of the junction unmatched. The CDR3 spans 14 residues. CDR3 loop: CASSLGTGVYEQYF. The sequenced CDR3 bases are TGTGCCAGCAGCTTGGGGACTGGGGTCTATGAACAGTAC.